This T cell receptor (beta chain) was identified during a study of T cell responses to AZD1222 COVID-19 vaccine. Study observations and caveats: Repertoire samples came only from after the peak T cell response. Spike was spanned by vaccine-associated CD4 TCRs, which were dominant at 160-218 and 743-854.

This clone was detected only a few times. Its antigen remains unidentified. V gave up 2 bases and J gave up 4 bases, with 12 bases separating them. CDR3 size: 15 residues. CDR1 LGHNA and CDR2 YSLEER come from the germline V gene. Clones were read by immunoSEQ multiplex PCR, and TCRdb kept only the in-frame ones, dropping some. This table has about 150,000 clones, less than 95% appearing once. This TCR was recovered from an adult in good health. The V gene is TRBV4-3, the J gene TRBJ1-3, with D perhaps TRBD1 (6 bases). The sequenced sample was peripheral blood, obtained on day 0 of AZD1222 vaccination. CDR3 nucleotide sequence: TGCGCCAGCAGCCAAAGTCCAGGGGACGGAAACACCATATATTTT. Its protein product is CASSQSPGDGNTIYF.